This is a list of T cell receptor beta chains from one sample in a study of blood T cells in healthy people across ages. One entry per CDR3 protein results from TCRdb running MiXCR on the 5' RACE reads. The sample includes about 1.8 million distinct CDR3 sequences, about 49% seen only once; the top ten take 2.1%. Input material: blood. These receptors were obtained from a woman aged 40 to 55 in good health. CDR3s include the opening cysteine and the closing phenylalanine or tryptophan. Fields, in order: D gene, J gene, V gene, clone size, CDR3 DNA, CDR3 protein. The D gene is left open where the match is weak. Not every row has a clone size; where given, it reads once, few, many or a size class.

d_gene: NA
j_gene: TRBJ1-2
v_gene: TRBV4-2
abundance: NA
CDR3nt: TGTGCCAGCAGCCAAGATTCGGATAGGGAGGGCTACACCTTC
CDR3aa: CASSQDSDREGYTF

d_gene: NA
j_gene: TRBJ1-6
v_gene: TRBV3-1
abundance: NA
CDR3nt: TGTGCCAGCAGCCAAGACAGGAACTATAATTCACCCCTCCACTTT
CDR3aa: CASSQDRNYNSPLHF

d_gene: NA
j_gene: TRBJ2-7
v_gene: TRBV6-5
abundance: NA
CDR3nt: TGTGCCAGCACCTGGGACCACGGCTCCTACTACGAGCAGTACTTC
CDR3aa: CASTWDHGSYYEQYF

d_gene: NA
j_gene: TRBJ2-7
v_gene: TRBV4-2
abundance: NA
CDR3nt: TGTGCCAGCGGCCAAGCCGGGGCGGGCGGGGCAACCTACGAGCAGTACTTC
CDR3aa: CASGQAGAGGATYEQYF

d_gene: NA
j_gene: TRBJ2-7
v_gene: TRBV24-1
abundance: NA
CDR3nt: TGTGCCACCAGTGATTACAGGGCGAATGAGCAGTACTTC
CDR3aa: CATSDYRANEQYF

d_gene: NA
j_gene: TRBJ1-4
v_gene: TRBV7-9
abundance: NA
CDR3nt: TGTGCCAGCAGCTCCCCCCAGGCGTCTAGGACATGGCATGAAAAACTGTTTTTT
CDR3aa: CASSSPQASRTWHEKLFF

d_gene: NA
j_gene: TRBJ1-2
v_gene: TRBV10-3
abundance: NA
CDR3nt: TGTGCCATCAGGGATGGTGGCTACACCTTC
CDR3aa: CAIRDGGYTF

d_gene: NA
j_gene: TRBJ1-1
v_gene: TRBV20-1
abundance: once
CDR3nt: TGCAGTGCTAGAGCCGACGGAACTGAAGCTTTCTTT
CDR3aa: CSARADGTEAFF

d_gene: NA
j_gene: TRBJ2-7
v_gene: TRBV4-3
abundance: NA
CDR3nt: TGCGCCAGCAGCCAAGATGGGCGACAGTACTACGAGCAGTACTTC
CDR3aa: CASSQDGRQYYEQYF

d_gene: NA
j_gene: TRBJ1-4
v_gene: TRBV4-1
abundance: NA
CDR3nt: TGCGCCAGCAGCCAAGATTCCCGGGGGCGTTGGGGTGAAAAACTGTTTTTT
CDR3aa: CASSQDSRGRWGEKLFF

d_gene: NA
j_gene: TRBJ2-6
v_gene: TRBV4-3
abundance: NA
CDR3nt: TGCGCCAGCAGCCAAGAGTCACAGTACCTCTCTGGGGCCAACGCCCTGACTTTC
CDR3aa: CASSQESQYLSGANALTF

d_gene: TRBD1
j_gene: TRBJ1-1
v_gene: TRBV6-5
abundance: NA
CDR3nt: TGTGCCAGCAGGAACAGGGGGGACACTGAAGCTTTCTTT
CDR3aa: CASRNRGDTEAFF

d_gene: NA
j_gene: TRBJ2-1
v_gene: TRBV11-2
abundance: NA
CDR3nt: TGTGCCAGCAGCCGAGCGGGCGACAGCTCCTACAATGAGCAGTTCTTC
CDR3aa: CASSRAGDSSYNEQFF

d_gene: NA
j_gene: TRBJ1-6
v_gene: TRBV7-2
abundance: NA
CDR3nt: TGTGCCAGCACCGAGGGAAACTATAATTCACCCCTCCACTTT
CDR3aa: CASTEGNYNSPLHF

d_gene: TRBD2
j_gene: TRBJ2-3
v_gene: TRBV16
abundance: NA
CDR3nt: TGTGCCAGCAGCCCTACACTAGCGGGGGCAGATACGCAGTATTTT
CDR3aa: CASSPTLAGADTQYF

d_gene: TRBD1
j_gene: TRBJ2-4
v_gene: TRBV28
abundance: few
CDR3nt: TGTGCCAGCAGTCAACAGGGGGCCAAAAACATTCAGTACTTC
CDR3aa: CASSQQGAKNIQYF

d_gene: NA
j_gene: TRBJ2-3
v_gene: TRBV7-8
abundance: NA
CDR3nt: TGTGCCAGCAGCTTCGGGGCTAGCCGTACAGATACGCAGTATTTT
CDR3aa: CASSFGASRTDTQYF

d_gene: NA
j_gene: TRBJ2-3
v_gene: TRBV12-3/TRBV12-4
abundance: few
CDR3nt: TGTGCCAGTGGGAGTTCGGCAGATACGCAGTATTTT
CDR3aa: CASGSSADTQYF

d_gene: TRBD2
j_gene: TRBJ2-3
v_gene: TRBV27
abundance: NA
CDR3nt: TGTGCCAGCAGTCCGTTCCGAAGACTAGCGGGGGACTTTTATGCAGATACGCAGTATTTT
CDR3aa: CASSPFRRLAGDFYADTQYF

d_gene: TRBD1
j_gene: TRBJ1-5
v_gene: TRBV6-2/TRBV6-3
abundance: NA
CDR3nt: TGTGCCAGCACGGGACAGGGTCGTCAGCCCCAGCATTTT
CDR3aa: CASTGQGRQPQHF

d_gene: NA
j_gene: TRBJ2-2
v_gene: TRBV7-2
abundance: NA
CDR3nt: TGTGCCAGCAGCTTATACGACCGGAGCGTGGGGGAGCTGTTTTTT
CDR3aa: CASSLYDRSVGELFF

d_gene: TRBD1
j_gene: TRBJ2-3
v_gene: TRBV2
abundance: NA
CDR3nt: TGTGCCAGCACGGGGACAGGGACAAGCACAGATACGCAGTATTTT
CDR3aa: CASTGTGTSTDTQYF

d_gene: NA
j_gene: TRBJ1-5
v_gene: TRBV5-1
abundance: NA
CDR3nt: TGCGCCAGCAGCCAGGACAGCGTCAATCAGCCCCAGCATTTT
CDR3aa: CASSQDSVNQPQHF

d_gene: NA
j_gene: TRBJ2-3
v_gene: TRBV27
abundance: NA
CDR3nt: TGTGCCAGCAGTATTTATTACACAGATACGCAGTATTTT
CDR3aa: CASSIYYTDTQYF